These 27 T cell receptor beta chains were all obtained from the same sample, sequenced in a study of cytomegalovirus exposure and HLA in healthy donors (dated by TCRdb to about 2017). Library preparation was by the immunoSEQ multiplex PCR assay. The multiplex PCR relied on a mix of 60 forward primers for TCR Vbeta segments and 13 reverse primers for TCR Jbeta segments. Here the immuneACCESS table is served through TCRdb, limited to in-frame sequences with V and J called. Missing clones are a known gap in these copies; in checked studies unresolved V genes cover under half, and the rest lacks a known reason. A total of roughly 140,000 clones appear in this sample, about 72% of them only once. The ten largest account for 2.1% of the sample. The sample was PBMCs. These receptors were obtained from a man aged 35 to 55 in good health and CMV-seronegative.

The chain couples TRBV9 to TRBJ2-2; D may be TRBD1 (5 bases). V gave up 3 bases and J gave up 6 bases, with 15 bases separating them. CDR1 and CDR2 from the germline V gene are SGDLS and YYNGEE. This CDR3 comprises 15 residues. As DNA, the CDR3 is TGTGCCAGCAGCGCCATGACAGTGACCGCCGGGGAGCTGTTTTTT. Translated: CASSAMTVTAGELFF.

This chain connects TRBV7-2 to TRBJ2-3; weak D call: TRBD1 (5 bases). Germline CDR1 is SGHTA and CDR2 is FQGNSA. Trimming shortened V by 5 bases and J by 2 bases, and 14 bases separated the two germline ends. The CDR3 has 15 residues. As DNA, the CDR3 is TGTGCCAGCAGCGCCCAGGGTGGGAACACAGATACGCAGTATTTT. The encoded protein is CASSAQGGNTDTQYF. Full variable domain (rest looked up from reference TRBV7-2 and TRBJ2-3): GAGVSQSPSNKVTEKGKDVELRCDPISGHTALYWYRQSLGQGLEFLIYFQGNSAPDKSGLPSDRFSAERTGGSVSTLTIQRTQQEDSAVYLCASSAQGGNTDTQYFGPGTRLTVL.

The chain links TRBV5-6 to TRBJ2-7; 8 positions agree with TRBD2. This CDR3 is 14 amino acids long. With V trimmed by 6 bases and J by 1 base, 6 bases remained unmatched. Germline V gives CDR1 SGHDT, CDR2 YYEEEE. For the CDR3, the DNA is TGTGCCAGCACCTCTAGCGGGCCTTCCTACGAGCAGTACTTC. Translating it yields CASTSSGPSYEQYF.

V gene TRBV6-4 combines with J gene TRBJ2-1, with D unresolved. Germline V gene data show CDR1 as MRHNA and CDR2 as SNTAGT. The ends were cut back, 0 bases at V and 6 bases at J, with 6 bases in the middle. The CDR3 loop spans 13 amino acids. CDR3 residues: CASSDSESNEQFF. The CDR3 bases are TGTGCCAGCAGTGACTCCGAGAGCAATGAGCAGTTCTTC.

The gene calls are TRBV7-2 and TRBJ2-1, with 7 bases fitting TRBD2. The CDR3 length is 19 residues. The V segment lost 5 bases and the J segment 0 bases; nucleotides outside the gene matches: 16. Germline CDR1 SGHTA, CDR2 FQGNSA. CDR3 sequence reads: CASSRPNTRLASSYNEQFF. The CDR3 coding sequence is TGTGCCAGCAGCCGACCCAATACCCGACTAGCCAGCTCCTACAATGAGCAGTTCTTC.

The V gene is TRBV19, the J gene TRBJ2-6; TRBD1 agrees at 7 bases. The germline V gene encodes CDR1 LNHDA and CDR2 SQIVND (reference sequence). J lost 0 bases, V lost 4 bases, and 6 bases had no gene match. The CDR3 consists of 17 residues. CDR3: CASSTWTGSSGANVLTF. The CDR3 bases are TGTGCCAGTAGTACTTGGACAGGCAGCTCTGGGGCCAACGTCCTGACTTTC.

V is TRBV7-2 and J is TRBJ2-1; TRBD2 aligns across 7 bases. Trimming cost V 1 base and J 4 bases; bases outside gene matches: 7. The CDR3 runs to 16 residues. Per germline, CDR1 SGHTA and CDR2 FQGNSA. The CDR3 here is CASSLGGRGSYNEQFF. Here the CDR3 DNA reads TGTGCCAGCAGCTTAGGCGGGCGGGGGTCTTACAATGAGCAGTTCTTC.

This clone was seen just once. This chain joins TRBV5-6 and TRBJ2-5; no firm D call. V dropped 0 bases and J dropped 0 bases, with 6 bases sitting between them. Per the germline V gene, CDR1 is SGHDT and CDR2 is YYEEEE. The CDR3 consists of 14 residues. In DNA form, the CDR3 reads TGTGCCAGCAGCTTGGCTGGAGACCAAGAGACCCAGTACTTC. This encodes CASSLAGDQETQYF.

V is TRBV7-2 and J is TRBJ2-1; 10 positions match TRBD2. Germline V gene lookup returns CDR1 SGHTA and CDR2 FQGNSA. The V and J ends lost 4 bases and 4 bases, in that order; junction bases with no gene match: 4. The CDR3 is 15 residues long. The CDR3 sequence is CASSSGTSAYNEQFF. The CDR3 DNA reads TGTGCCAGCAGCTCCGGGACTAGCGCATACAATGAGCAGTTCTTC. Together with reference TRBV7-2 and TRBJ2-1, the CDR3 gives the full variable domain: GAGVSQSPSNKVTEKGKDVELRCDPISGHTALYWYRQSLGQGLEFLIYFQGNSAPDKSGLPSDRFSAERTGGSVSTLTIQRTQQEDSAVYLCASSSGTSAYNEQFFGPGTRLTVL.

J is TRBJ1-3 and V is TRBV10-1; no clear D gene. Looked up from germline, CDR1 is WNHNN and CDR2 is SYGVQD (reference sequence). The CDR3 consists of 16 residues. The V end was cut by 1 base, the J end by 0 bases, with 10 bases between. This CDR3 is CASSEFLGVSGNTIYF. In nucleotides, the CDR3 is TGCGCCAGCAGTGAGTTTCTCGGGGTCTCTGGAAACACCATATATTTT.

This clone was observed a single time. A junction end diverges from the germline sequence, so it may reflect a read error. The rearrangement links TRBV2 to TRBJ1-6; 7 bases agree with TRBD1. The germline V gene encodes CDR1 SNHLY and CDR2 FYNNEI. This CDR3 comprises 14 residues. The CDR3: CASSEWQGDSPLNF. CDR3 bases: TGTGCCAGCAGTGAATGGCAGGGGGATTCACCCCTCAACTTT.

This chain joins TRBV29-1 and TRBJ1-2; 8 positions match TRBD1. V shed 7 bases and J 7 bases; nucleotides not matched to a gene: 11. This CDR3 region has 13 residues. Looked up from germline, CDR1 is SQVTM and CDR2 is ANQGSEA. The CDR3 nucleotides read TGCAGCGCCGGACAGGGAGGGTTGAGTGGCTACACCTTC. Its translation is CSAGQGGLSGYTF.

The chain combines TRBV9 with TRBJ2-6; TRBD1 matches 9 bases. The ends lost 0 bases at V and 1 base at J; junction bases unmatched: 5. CDR1 and CDR2 from the germline V gene are SGDLS and YYNGEE. This CDR3 has 18 amino acids. The CDR3 loop is CASSVAGQGISGANVLTF. CDR3 DNA: TGTGCCAGCAGCGTAGCTGGACAGGGGATTTCTGGGGCCAACGTCCTGACTTTC.

This chain connects TRBV9 to TRBJ2-7, with D perhaps TRBD2 (5 bases). This CDR3 is built from 14 residues. The germline CDR1 and CDR2 sequences are SGDLS and YYNGEE. The V and J ends lost 0 bases and 6 bases respectively, with 13 bases between them. CDR3 bases: TGTGCCAGCAGCGTAGCTGTGGGAGCTGGCGAGCAGTACTTC. Translation gives CASSVAVGAGEQYF.

J is TRBJ2-2 and V is TRBV4-1; D remains unclear. Germline CDR1 MGHRA, CDR2 YSYEKL. V was pared by 2 bases and J by 6 bases, with 16 bases between. CDR3 size: 16 residues. As DNA, the CDR3 is TGCGCCAGCAGCCAAATTAATCTAATTACTCCCGGGGAGCTGTTTTTT. This translates into CASSQINLITPGELFF.

This sequence joins TRBV15 and TRBJ1-3, with a possible D match to TRBD1 (5 bases). CDR1 LNHNV and CDR2 YYDKDF come from the germline V gene (reference sequence). V was trimmed by 3 bases and J by 3 bases, leaving 9 bases between them. The CDR3 covers 14 residues. Here the CDR3 DNA reads TGTGCCACCAGCAGCACAGGTTTTGGAAACACCATATATTTT. Its translation is CATSSTGFGNTIYF.

The rearrangement uses TRBV6-5 and TRBJ1-3; D is ambiguous. Per germline, CDR1 MNHEY and CDR2 SVGAGI. V was cut by 10 bases and J by 3 bases, with 7 bases left in between. CDR3 length equals 11 residues. CDR3 sequence: CATGFGNTIYF. CDR3 in DNA: TGTGCCACCGGTTTTGGAAACACCATATATTTT.

This clone was seen more than once but under ten times. The chain links TRBV15 to TRBJ2-1; 7 bases match TRBD2. V was pared by 0 bases and J by 0 bases, with 14 bases of the junction left unmatched. Per germline, CDR1 LNHNV and CDR2 YYDKDF (reference sequence). The CDR3 loop spans 20 amino acids. CDR3 amino acids: CATSRERLQVGGSSYNEQFF. The CDR3 DNA sequence: TGTGCCACCAGCAGAGAGAGGCTGCAGGTCGGCGGGAGCTCCTACAATGAGCAGTTCTTC.

This clone was detected once. The chain uses TRBV7-7 and TRBJ2-3, with a tentative D call TRBD1 (6 bases). Germline V gene lookup returns CDR1 SSHAT and CDR2 FNYEAQ (reference sequence). Between the trimmed V and J ends, which lost 5 bases and 2 bases, there was a span of 17 bases. The CDR3 is made up of 16 amino acids. DNA for the CDR3: TGTGCCAGCAGCCGGGACATCGCTGATTTCACAGATACGCAGTATTTT. It specifies CASSRDIADFTDTQYF.

J is TRBJ2-7 and V is TRBV2; 9 bases are a match to TRBD1. CDR1 is SNHLY, CDR2 FYNNEI, per germline. J was trimmed by 3 bases and V by 1 base; bases with no gene match: 4. CDR3 length equals 15 residues. The CDR3 loop reads CASSEETGGSYEQYF. CDR3 coding DNA: TGTGCCAGCAGTGAAGAGACAGGGGGTAGCTACGAGCAGTACTTC.

V is TRBV13 and J is TRBJ1-1, with 8 bases fitting TRBD1. The CDR3 has 15 residues. CDR1 and CDR2 from the germline V gene are PRHDT and FYEKMQ (reference sequence). V lost 4 bases to trimming and J lost 1 base; unmatched junction nucleotides: 5. CDR3 protein: CASSWTGTTNTEAFF. CDR3 bases: TGTGCCAGCAGCTGGACAGGGACCACGAACACTGAAGCTTTCTTT.

This chain uses TRBV6-6 with TRBJ1-5, with TRBD1 matching 8 bases. Germline trimming cut 2 bases from V and 3 bases from J; bases unmatched to any gene: 3. The germline V gene has CDR1 MNHNY and CDR2 SVGAGI (reference sequence). This CDR3 comprises 15 residues. This CDR3 reads CASSYGDRSNQPQHF. Written as DNA, the CDR3 is TGTGCCAGCAGTTACGGGGACAGGTCCAATCAGCCCCAGCATTTT.

This clone came up a few times. The chain uses TRBV12-2 and TRBJ1-2. TRBV12-2 is a pseudogene segment. The CDR3 spans 14 residues. CDR3 coding DNA: TGTGCAAGTCGCTTAGATCGGGGGAACTATGGCTACACCTTC. Translating gives CASRLDRGNYGYTF.

This chain uses TRBV7-9 with TRBJ2-5, with 7 bases that match TRBD1. This CDR3 comprises 16 residues. Trimming cost V 5 bases and J 2 bases; bases outside gene matches: 11. Looked up from germline, CDR1 is SEHNR and CDR2 is FQNEAQ (reference sequence). CDR3 nucleotides: TGTGCCAGCAGCAAACCAAAGGGGGCCTTTCAAGAGACCCAGTACTTC. This codes for CASSKPKGAFQETQYF.

The chain is built from TRBV5-4 and TRBJ2-2; 14 bases fit TRBD2. Germline-derived CDR1 and CDR2 are SGHNT and YYREEE (reference sequence). The V and J ends lost 4 bases and 3 bases, in that order; junction bases with no gene match: 5. The CDR3 contains 17 residues. The CDR3 reads CASSPTSGGVHTGELFF. The CDR3 coding sequence is TGTGCCAGCAGCCCGACTAGCGGGGGGGTTCACACCGGGGAGCTGTTTTTT.

This clone is a singleton in its sample. V usage is TRBV30 and J usage is TRBJ2-1; weak D call: TRBD2 (6 bases). Trimming removed 2 bases at V and 3 bases at J, with 29 bases between. CDR3 size: 20 residues. Germline lookup yields CDR1 GTSNPN and CDR2 SVGIG (reference sequence). CDR3 loop: CAWSPFSGLRSIAFYNEQFF. In DNA, the CDR3 is TGTGCCTGGAGTCCCTTTTCGGGACTCCGCTCCATAGCTTTCTACAATGAGCAGTTCTTC.

The table lists this clone with a few counts. The CDR3 DNA reads TGCGCCAGCAGGATGACCGGGACAGGGGTAAATTCACCCCTCCACTTT. It codes for CASRMTGTGVNSPLHF. This sequence joins TRBV5-1 and TRBJ1-6; 10 positions match TRBD1. The CDR3 spans 16 residues. After removal of 5 bases from V and 7 bases from J, the junction contained 9 bases not matched to a gene. Germline CDR1 SGHRS, CDR2 YFSETQ.